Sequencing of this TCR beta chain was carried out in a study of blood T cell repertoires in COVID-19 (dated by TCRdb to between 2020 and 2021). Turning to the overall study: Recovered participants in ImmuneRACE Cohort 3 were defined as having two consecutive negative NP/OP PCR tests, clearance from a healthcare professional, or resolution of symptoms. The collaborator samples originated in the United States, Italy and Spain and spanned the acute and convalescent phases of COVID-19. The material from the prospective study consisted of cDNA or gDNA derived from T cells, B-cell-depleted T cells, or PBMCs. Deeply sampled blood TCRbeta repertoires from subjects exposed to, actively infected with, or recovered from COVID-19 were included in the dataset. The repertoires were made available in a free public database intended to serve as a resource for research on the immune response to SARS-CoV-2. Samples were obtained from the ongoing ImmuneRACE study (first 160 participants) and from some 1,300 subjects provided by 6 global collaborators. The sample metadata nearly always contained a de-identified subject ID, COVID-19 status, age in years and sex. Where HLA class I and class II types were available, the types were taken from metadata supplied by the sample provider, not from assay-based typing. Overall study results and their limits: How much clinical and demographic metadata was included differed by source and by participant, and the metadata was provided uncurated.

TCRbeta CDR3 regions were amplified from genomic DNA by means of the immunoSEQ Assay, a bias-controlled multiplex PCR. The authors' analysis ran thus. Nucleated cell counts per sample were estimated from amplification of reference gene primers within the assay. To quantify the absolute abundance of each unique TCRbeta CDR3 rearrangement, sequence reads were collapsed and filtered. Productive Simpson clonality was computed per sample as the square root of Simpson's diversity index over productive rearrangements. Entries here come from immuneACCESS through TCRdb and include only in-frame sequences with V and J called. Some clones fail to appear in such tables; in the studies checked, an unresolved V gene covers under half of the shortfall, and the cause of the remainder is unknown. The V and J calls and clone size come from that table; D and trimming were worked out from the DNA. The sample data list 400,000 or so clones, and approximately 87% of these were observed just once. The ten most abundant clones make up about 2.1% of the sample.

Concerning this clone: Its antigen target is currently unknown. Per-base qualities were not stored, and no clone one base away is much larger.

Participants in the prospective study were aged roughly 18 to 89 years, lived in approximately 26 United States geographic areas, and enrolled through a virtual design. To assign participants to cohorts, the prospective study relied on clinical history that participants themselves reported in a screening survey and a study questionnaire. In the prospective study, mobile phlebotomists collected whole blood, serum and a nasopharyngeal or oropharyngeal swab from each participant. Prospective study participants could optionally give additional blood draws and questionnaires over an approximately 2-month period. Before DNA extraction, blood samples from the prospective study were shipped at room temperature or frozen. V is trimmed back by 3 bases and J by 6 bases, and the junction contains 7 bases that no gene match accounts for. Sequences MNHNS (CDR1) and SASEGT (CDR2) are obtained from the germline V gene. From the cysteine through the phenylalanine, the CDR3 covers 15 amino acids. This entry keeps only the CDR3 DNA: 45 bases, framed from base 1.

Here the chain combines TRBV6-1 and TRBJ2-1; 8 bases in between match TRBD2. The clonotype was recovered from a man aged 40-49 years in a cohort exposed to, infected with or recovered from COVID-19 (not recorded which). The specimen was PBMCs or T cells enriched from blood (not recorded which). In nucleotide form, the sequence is TGTGCCAGCAGTGACAGAATCGGGACTAGCAATGAGCAGTTCTTC. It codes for CASSDRIGTSNEQFF.